The T cell receptor beta chain described here comes from a study of cytomegalovirus exposure and HLA in healthy donors. General observations from the study: TCR sequences were mostly rare, though some public TCRs occurred in many donors.

To note about this clone: Its antigen is still unknown.

The PCR used 60 Vbeta and 13 Jbeta primers. Libraries were prepared by immunoSEQ multiplex PCR; TCRdb keeps only in-frame clonotypes and omits some of them. This repertoire shows 110,000 or so clones, more than 70% found once; its top ten account for about 16%. CDR3 length equals 13 residues. Germline V lookup: CDR1 SGHNT, CDR2 YENEEA. Between the trimmed V and J ends, which lost 3 bases and 3 bases, there was a span of 8 bases. Sample: PBMCs. The sequence came from a man aged 45-60 years in good health and CMV-seropositive. This chain uses TRBV11-3 with TRBJ2-5; possibly TRBD1 for D (6 bases). In nucleotides, the CDR3 is TGTGCCAGCAGCTTGAACAGGGAAGAGACCCAGTACTTC. This gives the protein CASSLNREETQYF.